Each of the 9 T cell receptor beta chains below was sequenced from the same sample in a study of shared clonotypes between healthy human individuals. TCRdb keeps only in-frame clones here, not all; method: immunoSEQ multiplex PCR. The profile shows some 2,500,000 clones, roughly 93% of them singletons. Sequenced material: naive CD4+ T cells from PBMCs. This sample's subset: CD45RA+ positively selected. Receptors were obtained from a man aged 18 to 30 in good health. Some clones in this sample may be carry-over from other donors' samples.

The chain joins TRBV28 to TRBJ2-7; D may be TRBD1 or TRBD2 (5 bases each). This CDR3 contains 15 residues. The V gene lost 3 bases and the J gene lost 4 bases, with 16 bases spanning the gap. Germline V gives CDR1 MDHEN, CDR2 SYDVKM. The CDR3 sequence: CASSLEGAGRYEQYF. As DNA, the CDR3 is TGTGCCAGCAGTTTGGAAGGGGCGGGTAGGTACGAGCAGTACTTC. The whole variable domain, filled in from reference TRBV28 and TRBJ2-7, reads DVKVTQSSRYLVKRTGEKVFLECVQDMDHENMFWYRQDPGLGLRLIYFSYDVKMKEKGDIPEGYSVSREKKERFSLILESASTNQTSMYLCASSLEGAGRYEQYFGPGTRLTVT.

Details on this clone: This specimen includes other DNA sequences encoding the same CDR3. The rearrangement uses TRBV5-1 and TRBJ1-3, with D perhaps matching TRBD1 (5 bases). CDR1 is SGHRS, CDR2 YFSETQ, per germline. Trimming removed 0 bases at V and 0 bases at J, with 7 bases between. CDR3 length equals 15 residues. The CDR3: CASSLAGVSGNTIYF. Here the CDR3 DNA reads TGCGCCAGCAGCTTGGCGGGGGTCTCTGGAAACACCATATATTTT. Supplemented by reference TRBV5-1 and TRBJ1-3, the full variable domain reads KAGVTQTPRYLIKTRGQQVTLSCSPISGHRSVSWYQQTPGQGLQFLFEYFSETQRNKGNFPGRFSGRQFSNSRSEMNVSTLELGDSALYLCASSLAGVSGNTIYFGEGSWLTVV.

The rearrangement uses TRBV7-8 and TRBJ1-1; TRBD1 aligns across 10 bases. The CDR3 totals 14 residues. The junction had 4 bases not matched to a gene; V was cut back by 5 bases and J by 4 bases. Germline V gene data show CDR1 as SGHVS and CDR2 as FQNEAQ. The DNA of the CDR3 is TGTGCCAGCAGCCCACGGACAGGGGGCACTGAAGCTTTCTTT. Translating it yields CASSPRTGGTEAFF.

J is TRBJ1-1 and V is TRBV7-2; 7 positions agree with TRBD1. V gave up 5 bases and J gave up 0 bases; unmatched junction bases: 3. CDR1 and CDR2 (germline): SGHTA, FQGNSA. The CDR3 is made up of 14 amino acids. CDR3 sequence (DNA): TGTGCCAGCAGCCCGGGACAGATGAACACTGAAGCTTTCTTT. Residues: CASSPGQMNTEAFF.

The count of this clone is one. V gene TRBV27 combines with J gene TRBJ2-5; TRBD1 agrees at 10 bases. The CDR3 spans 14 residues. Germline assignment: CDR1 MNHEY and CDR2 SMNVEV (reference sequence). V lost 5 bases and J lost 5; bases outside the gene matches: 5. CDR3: CASSHGTGVETQYF. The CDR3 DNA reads TGTGCCAGCAGTCACGGGACAGGGGTCGAGACCCAGTACTTC.

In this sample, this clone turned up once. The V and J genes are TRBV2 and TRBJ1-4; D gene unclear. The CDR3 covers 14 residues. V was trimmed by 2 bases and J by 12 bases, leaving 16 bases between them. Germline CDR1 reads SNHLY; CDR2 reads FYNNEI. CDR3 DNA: TGTGCCAGCAGTGAAACCGCATGGAGAGGCGAACTGTTTTTT. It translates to CASSETAWRGELFF.

CDR3 sequence (DNA): TGTGCCAGCAGTGAACGAAGGCTAGCGGGAAGCACAGATACGCAGTATTTT. The encoded protein is CASSERRLAGSTDTQYF. The V and J genes are TRBV25-1 and TRBJ2-3, with TRBD2 matching over 9 bases. CDR1 and CDR2 from the germline V gene are MGHDK and SYGVNS. With V trimmed by 2 bases and J by 0 bases, 6 bases remained unmatched. The CDR3 covers 17 residues.

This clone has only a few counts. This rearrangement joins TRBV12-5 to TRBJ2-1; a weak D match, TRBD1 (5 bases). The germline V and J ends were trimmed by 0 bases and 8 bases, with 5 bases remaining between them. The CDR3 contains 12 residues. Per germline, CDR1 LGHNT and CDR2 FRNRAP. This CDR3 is CASGLVGDEQFF. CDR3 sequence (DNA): TGTGCTAGTGGTTTGGTAGGGGATGAGCAGTTCTTC.

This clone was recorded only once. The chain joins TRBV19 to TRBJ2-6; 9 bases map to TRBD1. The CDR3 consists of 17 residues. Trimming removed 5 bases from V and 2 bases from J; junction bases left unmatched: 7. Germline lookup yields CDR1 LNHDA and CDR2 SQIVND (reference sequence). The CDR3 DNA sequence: TGTGCCAGTAGTCCCCTGAACAGGGGGCCTGGGGCCAACGTCCTGACTTTC. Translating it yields CASSPLNRGPGANVLTF.